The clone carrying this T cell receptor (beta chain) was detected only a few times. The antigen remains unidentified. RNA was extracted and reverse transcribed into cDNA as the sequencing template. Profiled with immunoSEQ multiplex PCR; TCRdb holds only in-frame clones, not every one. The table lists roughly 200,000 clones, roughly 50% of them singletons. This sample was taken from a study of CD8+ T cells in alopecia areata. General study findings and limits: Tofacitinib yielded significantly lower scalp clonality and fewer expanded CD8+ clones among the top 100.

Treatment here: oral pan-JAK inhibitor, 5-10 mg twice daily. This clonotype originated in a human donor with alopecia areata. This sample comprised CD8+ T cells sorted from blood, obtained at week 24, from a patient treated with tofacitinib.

CDR3 nucleotides: TGTGCCAGTAGTATAGAAGGGACAGCTTCCTACAATGAGCAGTTCTTC. Its protein is CASSIEGTASYNEQFF. This chain uses TRBV19 with TRBJ2-1, with 7 bases that match TRBD1. Germline CDR1 reads LNHDA; CDR2 reads SQIVND (reference sequence). The CDR3 length is 16 residues. The junction had 3 bases not matched to a gene; V was cut back by 0 bases and J by 1 base. The variable domain in full, with the rest retrieved from reference TRBV19 and TRBJ2-1, is DGGITQSPKYLFRKEGQNVTLSCEQNLNHDAMYWYRQDPGQGLRLIYYSQIVNDFQKGDIAEGYSVSREKKESFPLTVTSAQKNPTAFYLCASSIEGTASYNEQFFGPGTRLTVL.